These 25 T cell receptor beta chains originate from one sample sequenced in a study of CD8+CD57+ T cells in acquired aplastic anemia. Profiles of TCR beta VDJ and CDR3 were generated from a genomic DNA template. TCRdb re-called the reads through MiXCR, storing one row per CDR3 protein. The data hold about 200,000 distinct CDR3 sequences, with 30% to 40% observed a single time. What was sequenced was sorted CD4+, CD8+, or CD8+CD57+ T cells (not recorded which) from PBMCs. All receptors come from a human donor in good health, serving as a control.

The chain has TRBV6-2 or TRBV6-3 and TRBJ1-2; D not resolved. The CDR3 length is 11 residues. The ends were cut back, 11 bases at V and 0 bases at J, with 7 bases in the middle. CDR1 and CDR2 (germline): MNHEY, SVGEGT. The CDR3 here is CAAMANYGYTF. CDR3 sequence (DNA): TGTGCCGCTATGGCTAACTATGGCTACACCTTC.

The V and J genes are TRBV2 and TRBJ1-2; 8 bases are shared with TRBD1. Germline assignment: CDR1 SNHLY and CDR2 FYNNEI. Trimming removed 5 bases from V and 4 bases from J; junction bases left unmatched: 9. The CDR3 is made up of 15 amino acids. CDR3 DNA: TGTGCCAGCAGTCCCGACAGGGGAACATTCTATGGCTACACCTTC. This sequence encodes CASSPDRGTFYGYTF.

This sequence joins TRBV20-1 and TRBJ2-3, with 7 bases aligning to TRBD2. This CDR3 is 13 amino acids long. V gave up 5 bases and J gave up 2 bases; unmatched junction bases: 4. Germline V lookup: CDR1 DFQATT, CDR2 SNEGSKA (reference sequence). The CDR3 here is CSALGLVTDTQYF. For the CDR3, the DNA is TGCAGTGCTCTTGGACTAGTCACAGATACGCAGTATTTT.

The chain combines TRBV19 with TRBJ2-7; D gene uncertain. The ends were cut back, 5 bases at V and 7 bases at J, with 15 bases in the middle. The germline V gene encodes CDR1 LNHDA and CDR2 SQIVND (reference sequence). The CDR3 sequence is 13 residues long. CDR3 DNA sequence: TGTGCCAGTAGTTGGCGAAGGGCCATTGAGCAGTACTTC. Its protein is CASSWRRAIEQYF.

This clonotype was observed a few times. The chain has TRBV7-7 and TRBJ2-2, with unresolved D. V dropped 1 base and J dropped 2 bases, with 8 bases sitting between them. The CDR3 runs 15 residues. The germline gives CDR1 SSHAT, CDR2 FNYEAQ (reference sequence). The CDR3, as DNA: TGTGCCAGCAGCTTAGATCGATTAAACACCGGGGAGCTGTTTTTT. Its translation: CASSLDRLNTGELFF.

This clonotype was counted ten times or more. The CDR3 DNA is TGCAGTGCTACGACAGGGGAGGGCTACGAGCAGTACTTC. This sequence encodes CSATTGEGYEQYF. This sequence joins TRBV20-1 and TRBJ2-7; a possible D gene is TRBD1 (8 bases). Germline-derived CDR1 and CDR2 are DFQATT and SNEGSKA (reference sequence). This CDR3 contains 13 residues. Trimming removed 4 bases from V and 3 bases from J, with 13 bases in between.

This clonotype was counted ten times or more. V gene TRBV20-1 combines with J gene TRBJ1-2; D unresolved. Germline-derived CDR1 and CDR2 are DFQATT and SNEGSKA (reference sequence). Trimming took off 4 bases at V and 0 bases at J, with 12 bases between the two ends. The CDR3 is 14 residues long. The CDR3 region has the DNA TGCAGTGCTACCCCCGGGCCCACTAACTATGGCTACACCTTC. Translating it yields CSATPGPTNYGYTF.

Points on this clonotype: A much bigger clone sits one base away, suggesting this may be a read error. The CDR3 ends on some other residue instead of the conserved phenylalanine or tryptophan, so this is likely a read error. The chain employs TRBV2 and TRBJ1-1, with no clear D. V gave up 6 bases and J gave up 0 bases, with 2 bases separating them. The V gene's germline CDR1 is SNHLY and CDR2 FYNNEI. This CDR3 comprises 11 residues. The CDR3 DNA reads TGTGCCAGCAGATTGAACACTGAAGCTTTCTCT. Its translation is CASRLNTEAFS.

This clonotype has at least ten counts. The J gene is TRBJ2-3, the V gene TRBV10-1; D gene uncertain. This CDR3 has 13 residues. V lost 4 bases and J lost 4, with 9 bases in between. Germline CDR1 is WNHNN and CDR2 is SYGVQD (reference sequence). The CDR3 sequence: CASSGRPADTQYF. CDR3 DNA: TGCGCCAGCAGTGGGCGACCGGCAGATACGCAGTATTTT.

This clonotype was detected many times. J is TRBJ1-5 and V is TRBV7-8; D gene uncertain. Per the germline V gene, CDR1 is SGHVS and CDR2 is FQNEAQ. V dropped 2 bases and J dropped 7 bases, with 12 bases sitting between them. The CDR3 spans 14 residues. The CDR3 DNA sequence: TGTGCCAGCAGCTTACGGGGATCGGGCCAGCCCCAGCATTTT. It yields the protein CASSLRGSGQPQHF. Using reference TRBV7-8 and TRBJ1-5 for the parts outside the CDR3, the full variable domain is GAGVSQSPRYKVAKRGQDVALRCDPISGHVSLFWYQQALGQGPEFLTYFQNEAQLDKSGLPSDRFFAERPEGSVSTLKIQRTQQEDSAVYLCASSLRGSGQPQHFGDGTRLSIL.

This clonotype has a count of ten or more. The genes are TRBV10-3 and TRBJ1-2, with 8 bases fitting TRBD1. Germline CDR1 ENHRY, CDR2 SYGVKD. The J segment lost 8 bases and the V segment lost 5 bases, leaving 4 bases of the junction unmatched. The CDR3 covers 12 residues. CDR3 region: CAISMTGVGYTF. In DNA form, the CDR3 reads TGTGCCATCAGTATGACAGGGGTCGGCTACACCTTC.

Ten or more counts support this clonotype. The V and J genes are TRBV12-3 or TRBV12-4 and TRBJ2-7, with 7 positions matching TRBD2. The CDR3 sequence is 14 residues long. Unmatched junction bases numbered 7, after V lost 6 bases and J lost 2 bases. CDR3: CASRVAGPAYEQYF. CDR3 nucleotide sequence: TGTGCCAGCAGGGTAGCGGGCCCAGCCTACGAGCAGTACTTC.

This rearrangement joins TRBV29-1 to TRBJ2-1; no clear D. V was pared by 3 bases and J by 7 bases, with 4 bases between. The CDR3 sequence is 10 residues long. The V gene's germline CDR1 is SQVTM and CDR2 ANQGSEA. The CDR3 bases are TGCAGCGTTGACCATAATGAGCAGTTCTTC. This sequence encodes CSVDHNEQFF.

This clonotype has at least ten counts. The V gene is TRBV30, the J gene TRBJ1-6; no clear D gene. Germline CDR1 GTSNPN, CDR2 SVGIG (reference sequence). The V end was cut by 0 bases, the J end by 10 bases, with 4 bases between. The length of the CDR3 is 11 residues. The CDR3 DNA follows: TGTGCCTGGAGTGTAGGGTCACCCCTCCACTTT. Amino acid sequence: CAWSVGSPLHF.

This clonotype turned up a few times. The chain carries TRBV6-1 and TRBJ1-5; D unresolved. Germline CDR1 MNHNS, CDR2 SASEGT. The V end lost 7 bases, the J end lost 2 bases, and 9 bases lay between the germline ends. The CDR3 is made up of 13 amino acids. CDR3 sequence reads: CASIGGRNQPQHF. Here the CDR3 DNA reads TGTGCCAGCATAGGCGGACGCAATCAGCCCCAGCATTTT.

This clonotype was counted ten times or more. The gene calls are TRBV11-2 and TRBJ2-7; no definite D call. CDR1 is SGHAT, CDR2 FQNNGV, per germline. This CDR3 comprises 15 residues. V was pared by 0 bases and J by 1 base, with 10 bases between. Here the CDR3 reads CASSLDPGPSYEQYF. The CDR3 bases are TGTGCCAGCAGCTTAGACCCCGGACCGTCCTACGAGCAGTACTTC.

Only a few counts were recorded for this clonotype. The chain combines TRBV5-1 with TRBJ1-2; 9 bases line up with TRBD1. Germline lookup yields CDR1 SGHRS and CDR2 YFSETQ. The ends lost 4 bases at V and 2 bases at J; junction bases unmatched: 6. The CDR3 is 15 amino acids. Written as DNA, the CDR3 is TGCGCCAGCAGCCTATACGGGACAGGGAACTATGGCTACACCTTC. Translation gives CASSLYGTGNYGYTF.

Of note for this clonotype: An end of the junction does not agree with germline; a read error may underlie this. The chain couples TRBV10-1 to TRBJ1-1, with 7 bases identical to TRBD1. The CDR3 totals 15 residues. Germline V gene lookup returns CDR1 WNHNN and CDR2 SYGVQD (reference sequence). The CDR3 DNA reads TGTGCCAGCAGTTACTCAGGGGGGGGGATGGCTGAAGCTTTCTTT. This translates into CASSYSGGGMAEAFF.

The sample holds many counts of this clonotype. The chain links TRBV7-9 to TRBJ1-5; D gene unclear. The CDR3 length is 13 residues. In germline, CDR1 is SEHNR, CDR2 FQNEAQ (reference sequence). V lost 6 bases to trimming and J lost 5 bases, with 11 bases between them. CDR3 nucleotides: TGTGCCAGCAGTGAGAACAGATATCAGCCCCAGCATTTT. It is translated as CASSENRYQPQHF.

This clonotype was found many times. This chain uses TRBV6-1 with TRBJ1-6; a possible D gene is TRBD1 (6 bases). CDR3 length equals 13 residues. V lost 3 bases and J 16 bases, leaving 16 bases between the germline ends. Per germline, CDR1 MNHNS and CDR2 SASEGT. DNA of the CDR3: TGTGCCAGCAGTGAGACAGGTTTAGAGCGGCTCCACTTT. It encodes CASSETGLERLHF.

The chain couples TRBV11-2 to TRBJ2-7; D is possibly TRBD2 (6 bases). CDR1 SGHAT and CDR2 FQNNGV come from the germline V gene. This CDR3 contains 16 residues. With 5 bases removed from V and 1 base from J, the gap between germline ends came to 18 bases. This chain's CDR3 is CASSEWGVGGSYEQYF. The CDR3, as DNA: TGTGCCAGCAGCGAATGGGGGGTGGGGGGATCCTACGAGCAGTACTTC.

This clonotype was seen many times. V is TRBV9 and J is TRBJ1-6, with D perhaps TRBD1 (5 bases). The CDR3 contains 17 residues. Germline-derived CDR1 and CDR2 are SGDLS and YYNGEE. The V gene lost 0 bases and the J gene lost 7 bases, with 17 bases spanning the gap. The CDR3 coding sequence is TGTGCCAGCAGCGTAGGGTGGGGGGGGTCGACCAATTCACCCCTCCACTTT. Translated: CASSVGWGGSTNSPLHF.

A few counts support this clonotype. The chain employs TRBV4-1 and TRBJ2-1, with 10 nucleotides matching TRBD2. Trimming removed 1 base from V and 4 bases from J; junction bases left unmatched: 7. CDR1 is MGHRA and CDR2 is YSYEKL in the germline V gene. The CDR3 runs 17 residues. The CDR3 nucleotides read TGCGCCAGCAGCCAAGTATGGACTAGCGGTCGATACAATGAGCAGTTCTTC. Encoded protein: CASSQVWTSGRYNEQFF.

This clonotype was counted only a few times. This chain joins TRBV20-1 and TRBJ1-1; unclear D gene. Trimming removed 4 bases at V and 6 bases at J, with 18 bases between. Germline V gives CDR1 DFQATT, CDR2 SNEGSKA (reference sequence). This CDR3 comprises 14 residues. The CDR3 here is CSAIRSRGRAEAFF. The CDR3 DNA is TGCAGTGCTATCCGCTCAAGAGGGAGGGCTGAAGCTTTCTTT.

The rearrangement links TRBV9 to TRBJ2-7; the D gene is possibly TRBD1 (6 bases). There are 19 residues in the CDR3. Trimming stripped 0 bases from V and 6 bases from J, with 28 bases between. CDR1 and CDR2 (germline): SGDLS, YYNGEE. CDR3 region: CASSVGKQGAAGGKSEQYF. The DNA of the CDR3 is TGTGCCAGCAGCGTAGGGAAACAGGGTGCGGCGGGTGGAAAGTCCGAGCAGTACTTC.